This passage covers 21 T cell receptor beta chains from one sample sequenced in a study of cytomegalovirus exposure and HLA in healthy donors. Primers included in the PCR were 60 Vbeta and 13 Jbeta primers. Only in-frame clones appear in the TCRdb table, and some are missing; sequencing was by immunoSEQ multiplex PCR. The data show about 170,000 clones, approximately 79% seen once. Sequencing was done on a sample of PBMCs. The origin of the receptors is a male donor in good health and CMV-seronegative.

V usage is TRBV5-1 and J usage is TRBJ2-5; unclear D gene. This CDR3 has 15 amino acids. Germline V gives CDR1 SGHRS, CDR2 YFSETQ. Trimming shortened V by 4 bases and J by 0 bases, and 13 bases separated the two germline ends. CDR3 sequence (DNA): TGCGCCAGCAGCGACTTTGGATCCTACCAAGAGACCCAGTACTTC. Amino acids: CASSDFGSYQETQYF.

This chain connects TRBV29-1 to TRBJ2-1; maybe TRBD2 (6 bases). The CDR3 consists of 12 residues. Trimming took off 7 bases at V and 10 bases at J, with 17 bases between the two ends. Germline CDR1 and CDR2: SQVTM and ANQGSEA. The CDR3: CSARASAGEQFF. CDR3 DNA: TGCAGCGCCCGGGCCTCGGCGGGGGAGCAGTTCTTC.

The sample holds one count of this clone. V usage is TRBV2 and J usage is TRBJ1-1; possibly TRBD1 for D (5 bases). V was clipped by 5 bases and J by 6 bases, with 19 bases between them. Germline CDR1 is SNHLY and CDR2 is FYNNEI. There are 15 residues in the CDR3. This chain's CDR3 is CASSQEARGSSEAFF. DNA of the CDR3: TGTGCCAGCAGTCAAGAGGCTAGGGGATCGTCTGAAGCTTTCTTT.

The V and J genes are TRBV6-1 and TRBJ2-7, with 8 bases that match TRBD1. After removal of 0 bases from V and 6 bases from J, the junction contained 10 bases not matched to a gene. The CDR3 consists of 16 residues. CDR1 is MNHNS, CDR2 SASEGT, per germline. The CDR3 sequence: CASSEAVAGGYFEQYF. For the CDR3, the DNA is TGTGCCAGCAGTGAAGCCGTTGCAGGGGGCTACTTCGAGCAGTACTTC.

The chain recombines TRBV7-2 with TRBJ1-1; the D gene is possibly TRBD1 (5 bases). Germline-derived CDR1 and CDR2 are SGHTA and FQGNSA. CDR3 length: 15 residues. Trimming cost V 5 bases and J 0 bases, with 13 bases left between them. CDR3 DNA: TGTGCCAGCAGCCGCTCGACAGCTTTGAACACTGAAGCTTTCTTT. Amino acid sequence: CASSRSTALNTEAFF.

This clone was seen a few times. The genes are TRBV6-6 and TRBJ2-7; D is unclear. This CDR3 contains 14 residues. V lost 4 bases, J lost 0 bases, and 10 bases lay in between. Per the germline V gene, CDR1 is MNHNY and CDR2 is SVGAGI (reference sequence). The CDR3: CASSSVASSYEQYF. CDR3 sequence (DNA): TGTGCCAGCAGTTCCGTGGCTAGCTCCTACGAGCAGTACTTC.

To note about this clone: Mismatch with germline at one junction end may stem from a read error. This rearrangement joins TRBV7-9 to TRBJ2-5; D possibly corresponds to TRBD1 (6 bases). The V gene's germline CDR1 is SEHNR and CDR2 FQNEAQ (reference sequence). This CDR3 spans 16 amino acids. CDR3 sequence reads: CSSSPSGQMYQETQYF. CDR3 sequence (DNA): TGTTCCAGCAGCCCCTCCGGACAGATGTACCAAGAGACCCAGTACTTC.

The gene calls are TRBV7-9 and TRBJ2-5; 9 bases line up with TRBD1. With V trimmed by 10 bases and J by 5 bases, 2 bases remained unmatched. CDR3 size: 11 residues. Germline CDR1 and CDR2: SEHNR and FQNEAQ (reference sequence). The CDR3 DNA follows: TGTGCCACCGACAGGGGGGAGACCCAGTACTTC. It translates to CATDRGETQYF.

J is TRBJ2-3 and V is TRBV9; 10 bases align to TRBD1. CDR1 is SGDLS and CDR2 is YYNGEE in the germline V gene. V lost 4 bases, J lost 1 base, and 9 bases stayed unmatched. The CDR3 spans 17 residues. CDR3: CASSFHSGTGGTDTQYF. In DNA, the CDR3 is TGTGCCAGCAGCTTCCACTCCGGGACAGGGGGCACAGATACGCAGTATTTT.

As to this clone: The sample has other DNA sequences that encode this CDR3 too. V gene TRBV30 combines with J gene TRBJ2-3; D is possibly TRBD1 (5 bases). The CDR3 totals 11 residues. V lost 3 bases and J lost 6, with 7 bases in between. Germline CDR1 and CDR2: GTSNPN and SVGIG (reference sequence). This CDR3 reads CAWSAGDTQYF. The CDR3 nucleotides are TGTGCCTGGAGCGCAGGGGATACGCAGTATTTT.

This clone occurred a few times. CDR3 coding DNA: TGTGCCATCACCTTGACAGGGGATCTGGAGACCCAGTACTTC. Translated: CAITLTGDLETQYF. The chain couples TRBV10-3 to TRBJ2-5, with TRBD1 matching 8 bases. V dropped 7 bases and J dropped 5; count of bases not matched to a gene: 9. The CDR3 is made up of 14 amino acids. Germline V gene data show CDR1 as ENHRY and CDR2 as SYGVKD.

The gene calls are TRBV7-2 and TRBJ1-2; TRBD1 is a possible D gene (6 bases). The germline gives CDR1 SGHTA, CDR2 FQGNSA. This CDR3 has 13 amino acids. V gave up 4 bases and J gave up 8 bases, with 14 bases separating them. The CDR3: CASSSNRQGGYTF. The CDR3 bases are TGTGCCAGCAGCTCAAACCGTCAGGGGGGCTACACCTTC.

The CDR3 DNA follows: TGTGCTAGTGGCCCGGGACAGGGGCTCAGGGAGACTGAAGCTTTCTTT. It codes for CASGPGQGLRETEAFF. The chain links TRBV12-5 to TRBJ1-1; 10 positions agree with TRBD1. This CDR3 has 16 amino acids. Looked up from germline, CDR1 is LGHNT and CDR2 is FRNRAP. Trimming removed 6 bases from V and 5 bases from J; junction bases left unmatched: 12.

This clone has only a few counts. This chain connects TRBV7-2 to TRBJ2-1, with D hard to call. V shed 0 bases and J shed 5 bases, with 5 bases lying between them. The germline V gene has CDR1 SGHTA and CDR2 FQGNSA. This CDR3 spans 13 amino acids. The CDR3 protein is CASSLASDNEQFF. The DNA of the CDR3 is TGTGCCAGCAGCTTAGCATCGGACAATGAGCAGTTCTTC.

This clone has just one count. The chain joins TRBV14 to TRBJ1-5; 7 nucleotides line up with TRBD1. The CDR3 contains 13 residues. Germline loops: CDR1 SGHDN, CDR2 FVKESK. The V gene end was trimmed by 4 bases and the J gene end by 5 bases; junction bases not matched to a gene: 2. The CDR3 DNA reads as TGTGCCAGCAGCCGAGGGGGCGATCAGCCCCAGCATTTT. This codes for CASSRGGDQPQHF.

The chain joins TRBV4-2 to TRBJ1-3; the match to TRBD1 covers 7 bases. This CDR3 is 16 amino acids long. CDR1 is LGHNA and CDR2 is YNFKEQ in the germline V gene. V was clipped by 4 bases and J by 4 bases; unmatched bases: 10. The CDR3: CASSPGTVSYGNTIYF. DNA for the CDR3: TGTGCCAGCAGCCCCGGGACAGTCTCATACGGAAACACCATATATTTT.

The rearrangement joins TRBV27 to TRBJ1-2, with D unresolved. The V end lost 4 bases, the J end lost 1 base, and 13 bases lay between the germline ends. CDR1 MNHEY and CDR2 SMNVEV come from the germline V gene (reference sequence). The CDR3 loop spans 15 amino acids. CDR3 sequence: CASSSPGQINYGYTF. Written as DNA, the CDR3 is TGTGCCAGCAGTTCCCCGGGTCAGATTAACTATGGCTACACCTTC.

The CDR3 loop is CASSVEGGQGNSPLHF. In nucleotides, the CDR3 is TGTGCCAGCAGCGTAGAAGGGGGACAGGGAAACTCACCCCTCCACTTT. The gene calls are TRBV9 and TRBJ1-6, with 9 positions matching TRBD1. V gave up 0 bases and J gave up 10 bases; unmatched junction bases: 8. The CDR3 is 16 amino acids. Germline V CDR1 and CDR2: SGDLS, YYNGEE.

The V and J genes are TRBV9 and TRBJ2-6, with 8 bases fitting TRBD1. Germline V CDR1 and CDR2: SGDLS, YYNGEE. After removal of 5 bases from V and 0 bases from J, the junction contained 7 bases not matched to a gene. The CDR3 is 17 amino acids. CDR3: CASSERQGSSGANVLTF. The DNA for the CDR3 is TGTGCCAGCAGTGAAAGACAGGGGAGCTCTGGGGCCAACGTCCTGACTTTC.

The chain combines TRBV5-1 with TRBJ2-2; the D is unclear. This CDR3 has 16 residues. V dropped 3 bases and J dropped 0 bases, with 12 bases sitting between them. Germline assignment: CDR1 SGHRS and CDR2 YFSETQ. CDR3 nucleotides: TGCGCCAGCAGCTCACACGCAGGCCCGAACACCGGGGAGCTGTTTTTT. Amino acids: CASSSHAGPNTGELFF. Full variable domain (outside the CDR3, taken from reference TRBV5-1 and TRBJ2-2): KAGVTQTPRYLIKTRGQQVTLSCSPISGHRSVSWYQQTPGQGLQFLFEYFSETQRNKGNFPGRFSGRQFSNSRSEMNVSTLELGDSALYLCASSSHAGPNTGELFFGEGSRLTVL.

This clone was observed a few times. This chain links TRBV5-1 with TRBJ2-7; 7 bases are shared with TRBD1. The length of the CDR3 is 15 residues. Per the germline V gene, CDR1 is SGHRS and CDR2 is YFSETQ. Germline trimming cut 4 bases from V and 5 bases from J; bases unmatched to any gene: 12. The CDR3 is CASSPRPRQGHEQYF. DNA of the CDR3: TGCGCCAGCAGCCCCAGACCCCGACAGGGCCACGAGCAGTACTTC.